This is a list of T cell receptor beta chains from one sample in a study of shared T cell receptors in the human thymus. Sequenced by immunoSEQ multiplex PCR; TCRdb stores in-frame clones only, minus some. The table lists roughly 500,000 clones, about four fifths of them singletons. These data were also filed under a second study, of human thymus T cells.

Sequences were obtained from thymocytes. The source is a boy younger than two with a congenital heart defect. The CDR3 runs from the conserved cysteine through the conserved F or W. Fields, in order: D gene, V gene, clone size, J gene, CDR3 protein, CDR3 DNA. D genes are given only for firm matches. Clone size is not always given. Where it is, it says once, few, many or a class for expanded clones.

TRBD2,TRBV28,.,TRBJ2-1,CASSWGGRAGEQFF,TGTGCCAGCAGTTGGGGCGGGAGGGCCGGTGAGCAGTTCTTC
.,TRBV4-2,few,TRBJ2-7,CASSPRTHSYEQYF,TGTGCCAGCAGCCCCCGGACTCACTCCTACGAGCAGTACTTC
.,TRBV6-6,.,TRBJ1-2,CASSYSPSLGDYGYTF,TGTGCCAGCAGTTACTCTCCCTCTCTCGGGGACTATGGCTACACCTTC
.,TRBV7-2,.,TRBJ2-7,CASSLGGRVAYEQYF,TGTGCCAGCAGCTTAGGAGGGAGAGTAGCCTACGAGCAGTACTTC
TRBD2,TRBV9,.,TRBJ2-2,CASRTGGPNTGELFF,TGTGCCAGCAGGACGGGAGGGCCGAACACCGGGGAGCTGTTTTTT
TRBD1,TRBV7-6,.,TRBJ1-1,CASSPDRAAEAFF,TGTGCCAGCAGCCCGGACAGGGCGGCTGAAGCTTTCTTT
TRBD1,TRBV9,.,TRBJ1-2,CASSVGGTGFAPYGYTF,TGTGCCAGCAGCGTAGGGGGGACAGGATTCGCCCCTTATGGCTACACCTTC
TRBD2,TRBV4-1,.,TRBJ2-7,CASSQEYGASGRTNSYEQYF,TGCGCCAGCAGCCAAGAATACGGGGCCAGCGGGAGGACCAATTCCTACGAGCAGTACTTC
TRBD1,TRBV4-2,few,TRBJ2-6,CASSQRTGAGANVLTF,TGTGCCAGCAGCCAACGGACAGGGGCTGGGGCCAACGTCCTGACTTTC
TRBD1,TRBV28,.,TRBJ2-5,CASGTAQETQYF,TGTGCCAGCGGGACAGCCCAAGAGACCCAGTACTTC
.,TRBV15,.,TRBJ1-1,CATSRGREAFF,TGTGCCACCAGCAGAGGCAGGGAAGCTTTCTTT
TRBD2,TRBV19,.,TRBJ2-7,CASSRGLAGVYEQYF,TGTGCCAGTAGTAGGGGACTAGCGGGAGTCTACGAGCAGTACTTC
.,TRBV25-1,.,TRBJ2-3,CASSRRCERYF,TGTGCCAGCAGTCGACGCTGCGAGCGGTATTTT
.,TRBV5-6,.,TRBJ2-5,CASSHLAQNQETQYF,TGTGCCAGCAGCCACTTAGCACAAAACCAAGAGACCCAGTACTTC
.,TRBV4-3,.,TRBJ1-5,CASSQNTQQGGYQPQHF,TGCGCCAGCAGCCAAAACACCCAGCAGGGAGGTTATCAGCCCCAGCATTTT
.,TRBV5-4,few,TRBJ2-3,CASSVSEKEGPTDTQYF,TGTGCCAGCAGCGTTAGCGAAAAAGAGGGTCCCACAGATACGCAGTATTTT
TRBD2,TRBV10-1,once,TRBJ2-2,CASSESPGLAGGGTGELFF,TGCGCCAGCAGTGAGTCTCCGGGACTAGCGGGAGGAGGCACCGGGGAGCTGTTTTTT
.,TRBV7-2,.,TRBJ2-7,CASSLFLTGVSSYEQYF,TGTGCCAGCAGCTTATTCTTAACCGGGGTAAGCTCCTACGAGCAGTACTTC
TRBD2,TRBV5-1,.,TRBJ2-1,CASSLARGSLAGGRDEQFF,TGCGCCAGCAGCTTGGCGCGGGGATCTCTAGCGGGAGGGAGGGATGAGCAGTTCTTC
.,TRBV6-1,.,TRBJ2-5,CASRTGPREETQYF,TGTGCCAGCAGAACAGGGCCGAGGGAAGAGACCCAGTACTTC
TRBD1,TRBV25-1,once,TRBJ2-5,CASSDRDRRGQETQYF,TGTGCCAGCAGTGATCGGGACAGAAGGGGGCAAGAGACCCAGTACTTC
.,TRBV11-3,.,TRBJ1-1,CASSPPIEDTEAFF,TGTGCCAGCAGCCCACCCATTGAGGACACTGAAGCTTTCTTT
.,TRBV6-5,.,TRBJ2-3,CASSYLSGTDTQYF,TGTGCCAGCAGTTATTTATCAGGCACAGATACGCAGTATTTT
TRBD1,TRBV13,few,TRBJ2-7,CASSLRTRDSTYEQYF,TGTGCCAGCAGCCTCAGAACCCGGGACAGTACCTACGAGCAGTACTTC
.,TRBV6-4,.,TRBJ2-1,CASSETDRGEQFF,TGTGCCAGCAGTGAAACGGACAGAGGTGAGCAGTTCTTC
TRBD2,TRBV5-1,.,TRBJ2-7,CASSGRTISSGSPRSILYEQYF,TGCGCCAGCAGCGGGAGGACCATAAGTAGCGGGAGTCCCAGGTCCATCCTTTACGAGCAGTACTTC